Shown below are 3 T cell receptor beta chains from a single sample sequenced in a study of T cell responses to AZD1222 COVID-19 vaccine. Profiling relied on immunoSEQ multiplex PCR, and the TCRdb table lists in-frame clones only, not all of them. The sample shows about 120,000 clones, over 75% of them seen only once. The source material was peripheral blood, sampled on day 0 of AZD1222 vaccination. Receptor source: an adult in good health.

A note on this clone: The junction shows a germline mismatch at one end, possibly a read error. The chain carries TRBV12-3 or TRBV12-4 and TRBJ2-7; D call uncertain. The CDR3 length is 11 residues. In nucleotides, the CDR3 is TGTGCCAGCAGTGTCGGGCTGGGTAAGGACTTC. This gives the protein CASSVGLGKDF.

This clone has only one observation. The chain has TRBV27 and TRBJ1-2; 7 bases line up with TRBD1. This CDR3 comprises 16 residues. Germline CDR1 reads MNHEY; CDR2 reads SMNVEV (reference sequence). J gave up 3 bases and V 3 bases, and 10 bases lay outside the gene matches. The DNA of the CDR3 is TGTGCCAGCAGTTTCGGGCAGGGGGATTTCGACTATGGCTACACCTTC. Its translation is CASSFGQGDFDYGYTF.

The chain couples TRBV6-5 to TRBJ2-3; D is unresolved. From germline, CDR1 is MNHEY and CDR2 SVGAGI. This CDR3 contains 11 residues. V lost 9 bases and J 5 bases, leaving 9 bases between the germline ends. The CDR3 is CASKWLDTQYF. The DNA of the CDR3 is TGTGCCAGTAAGTGGTTAGATACGCAGTATTTT.